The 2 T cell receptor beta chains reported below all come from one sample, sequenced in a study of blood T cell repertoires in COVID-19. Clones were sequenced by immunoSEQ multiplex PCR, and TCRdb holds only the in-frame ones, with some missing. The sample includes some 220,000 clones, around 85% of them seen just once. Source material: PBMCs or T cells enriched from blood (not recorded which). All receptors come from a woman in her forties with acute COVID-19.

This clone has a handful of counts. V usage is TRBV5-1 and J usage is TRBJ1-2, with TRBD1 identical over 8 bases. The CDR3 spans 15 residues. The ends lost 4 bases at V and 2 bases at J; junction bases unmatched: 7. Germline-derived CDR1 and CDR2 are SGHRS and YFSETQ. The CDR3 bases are TGCGCCAGCAGCCCCCAGGACAGGGCAAACTATGGCTACACCTTC. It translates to CASSPQDRANYGYTF.

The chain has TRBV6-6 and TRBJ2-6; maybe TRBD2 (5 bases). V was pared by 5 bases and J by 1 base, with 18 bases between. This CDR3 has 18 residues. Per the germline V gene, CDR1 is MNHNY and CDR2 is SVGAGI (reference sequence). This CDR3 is CASSPRMSGVSGANVLTF. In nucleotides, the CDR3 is TGTGCCAGCAGTCCCCGTATGAGCGGCGTGTCTGGGGCCAACGTCCTGACTTTC.